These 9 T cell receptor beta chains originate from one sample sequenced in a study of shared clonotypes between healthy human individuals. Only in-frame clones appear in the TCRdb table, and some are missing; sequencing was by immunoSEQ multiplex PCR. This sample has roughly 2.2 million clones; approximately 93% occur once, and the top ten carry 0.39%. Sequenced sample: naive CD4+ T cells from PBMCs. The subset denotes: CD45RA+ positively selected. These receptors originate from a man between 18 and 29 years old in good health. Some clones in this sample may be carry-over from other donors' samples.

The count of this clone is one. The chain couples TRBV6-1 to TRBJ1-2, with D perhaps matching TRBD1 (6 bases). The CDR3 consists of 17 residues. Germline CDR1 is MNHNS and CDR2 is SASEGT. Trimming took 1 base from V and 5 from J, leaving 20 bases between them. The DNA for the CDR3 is TGTGCCAGCAGTGAAGTTACCTTAAGCAGGGGAAGGTATGGCTACACCTTC. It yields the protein CASSEVTLSRGRYGYTF.

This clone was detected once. In nucleotides, the CDR3 is TGTGCCAGCAGTTTGACGACGCCCACAGATACGCAGTATTTT. It is translated as CASSLTTPTDTQYF. V usage is TRBV6-5 and J usage is TRBJ2-3; D call uncertain. The CDR3 runs 14 residues. Germline CDR1 is MNHEY and CDR2 is SVGAGI. Deletions cut 4 bases from V and 2 bases from J, with 10 bases between.

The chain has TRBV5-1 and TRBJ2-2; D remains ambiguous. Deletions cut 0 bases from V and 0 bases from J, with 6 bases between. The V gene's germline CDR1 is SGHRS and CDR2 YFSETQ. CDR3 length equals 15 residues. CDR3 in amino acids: CASSLAETNTGELFF. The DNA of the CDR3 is TGCGCCAGCAGCTTGGCGGAAACGAACACCGGGGAGCTGTTTTTT.

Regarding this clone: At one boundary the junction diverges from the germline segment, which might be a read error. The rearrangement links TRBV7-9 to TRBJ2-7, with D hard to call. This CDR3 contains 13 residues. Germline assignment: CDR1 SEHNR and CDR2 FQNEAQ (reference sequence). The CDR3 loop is CASSLDSIGWIHF. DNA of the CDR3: TGTGCCAGCAGCTTAGATTCGATAGGTTGGATACACTTC.

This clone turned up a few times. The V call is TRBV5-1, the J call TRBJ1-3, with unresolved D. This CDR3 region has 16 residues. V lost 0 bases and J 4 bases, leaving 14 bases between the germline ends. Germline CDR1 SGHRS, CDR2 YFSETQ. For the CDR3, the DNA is TGCGCCAGCAGCTTGGCCGGGCCTGACTTGGGAAACACCATATATTTT. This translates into CASSLAGPDLGNTIYF. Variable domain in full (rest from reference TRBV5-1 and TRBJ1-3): KAGVTQTPRYLIKTRGQQVTLSCSPISGHRSVSWYQQTPGQGLQFLFEYFSETQRNKGNFPGRFSGRQFSNSRSEMNVSTLELGDSALYLCASSLAGPDLGNTIYFGEGSWLTVV.

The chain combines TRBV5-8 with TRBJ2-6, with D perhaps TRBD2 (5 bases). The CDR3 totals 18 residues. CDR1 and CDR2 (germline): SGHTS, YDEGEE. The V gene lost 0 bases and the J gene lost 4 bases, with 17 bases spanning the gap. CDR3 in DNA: TGTGCCAGCAGCTTGGACTTCTCGGGATGGACGGGGGCCAACGTCCTGACTTTC. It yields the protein CASSLDFSGWTGANVLTF.

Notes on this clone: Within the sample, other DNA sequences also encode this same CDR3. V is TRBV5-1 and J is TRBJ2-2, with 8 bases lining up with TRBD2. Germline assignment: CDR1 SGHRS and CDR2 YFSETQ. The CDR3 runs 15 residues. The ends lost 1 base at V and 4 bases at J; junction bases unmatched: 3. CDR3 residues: CASSLRAGGTGELFF. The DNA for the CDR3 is TGCGCCAGCAGCTTGAGGGCGGGAGGCACCGGGGAGCTGTTTTTT.

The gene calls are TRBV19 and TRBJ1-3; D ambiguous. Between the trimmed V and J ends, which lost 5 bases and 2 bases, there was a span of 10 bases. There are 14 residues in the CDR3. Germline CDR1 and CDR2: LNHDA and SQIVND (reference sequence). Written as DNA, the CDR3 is TGTGCCAGTAGTCCCCAGCGAGCTGGAAACACCATATATTTT. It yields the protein CASSPQRAGNTIYF.

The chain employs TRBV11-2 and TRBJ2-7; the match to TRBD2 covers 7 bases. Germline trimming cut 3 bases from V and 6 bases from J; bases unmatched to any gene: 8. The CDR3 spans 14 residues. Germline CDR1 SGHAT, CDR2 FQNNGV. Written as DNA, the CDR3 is TGTGCCAGCAGCTTGGAGGGAGGGTTATTCGAGCAGTACTTC. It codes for CASSLEGGLFEQYF.